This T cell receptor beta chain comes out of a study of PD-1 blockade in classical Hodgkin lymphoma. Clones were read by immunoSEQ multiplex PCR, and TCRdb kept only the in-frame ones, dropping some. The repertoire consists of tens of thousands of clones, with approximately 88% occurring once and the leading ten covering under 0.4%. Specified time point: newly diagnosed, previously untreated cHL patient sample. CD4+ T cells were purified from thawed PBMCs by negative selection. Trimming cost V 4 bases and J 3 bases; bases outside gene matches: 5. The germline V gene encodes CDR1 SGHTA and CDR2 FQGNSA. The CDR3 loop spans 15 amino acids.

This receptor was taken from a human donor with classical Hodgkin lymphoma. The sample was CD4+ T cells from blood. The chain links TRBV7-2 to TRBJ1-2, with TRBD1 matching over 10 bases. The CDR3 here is CASSSTGGIDYGYTF. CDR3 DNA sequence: TGTGCCAGCAGCTCGACAGGGGGCATAGACTATGGCTACACCTTC.